Sequencing of this T cell receptor (beta chain) was carried out in a study of blood T cell repertoires in COVID-19. At the level of the study: PBMCs, B-cell-depleted T cells, or T cells provided the cDNA or gDNA that made up the material.

Trimming took off 5 bases at V and 1 base at J, with 10 bases between the two ends. This CDR3 region has 13 residues. Per the germline V gene, CDR1 is SGHRS and CDR2 is YFSETQ. TCRdb keeps only in-frame clones here, not all; method: immunoSEQ multiplex PCR. The data show under 450,000 clones, around 88% seen once. This chain uses TRBV5-1 with TRBJ2-7, with no clear D. This receptor was identified in a woman aged 45-65 years with COVID-19, enrolled during active disease. The specimen sequenced was peripheral blood. CDR3 region: CASRPPGSYEQYF. The DNA of the CDR3 is TGCGCCAGCAGACCCCCGGGTTCCTACGAGCAGTACTTC. The complete variable domain, with remaining parts taken from reference TRBV5-1 and TRBJ2-7, reads KAGVTQTPRYLIKTRGQQVTLSCSPISGHRSVSWYQQTPGQGLQFLFEYFSETQRNKGNFPGRFSGRQFSNSRSEMNVSTLELGDSALYLCASRPPGSYEQYFGPGTRLTVT.